Listed below are T cell receptor beta chains from one sample, sequenced in a study of T-cell reconstitution after alpha-beta-depleted transplantation in children. TCRdb redid the calling of the PCR reads with MiXCR, one entry per CDR3 protein. The sample includes 170,000 or so distinct CDR3 sequences, approximately 6.8% of them seen just once. The material sequenced was PBMCs from the stem cell graft donor, taken from the stem cell graft. These receptor sequences come from a human donor who donated a stem cell graft to a child with Wiskott-Aldrich syndrome. CDR3s include the opening cysteine and the closing phenylalanine or tryptophan. A D gene is named only where the DNA matches it firmly. Expanded clones are given a class, and other clones once, few, many or no size at all.

clone_size d_call j_call cdr3_length v_call cdr3_aa cdr3_nt
few NA TRBJ1-1 16 TRBV5-1 CASSPLTGRMNTEAFF TGCGCCAGCAGCCCGCTGACGGGACGGATGAACACTGAAGCTTTCTTT
NA NA TRBJ2-7 14 TRBV5-1 CASSLSPEPYEQYF TGCGCCAGCAGCTTGTCTCCAGAGCCCTACGAGCAGTACTTC
many TRBD2 TRBJ2-7 18 TRBV7-8 CASSFLNGVGGNFYEQYF TGTGCCAGCAGCTTTCTCAACGGCGTGGGAGGGAACTTCTACGAGCAGTACTTC
many NA TRBJ1-3 13 TRBV12-3/TRBV12-4 CASSFLGGNTIYF TGTGCCAGCAGTTTCTTGGGTGGAAACACCATATATTTT
many TRBD1 TRBJ1-5 15 TRBV28 CASSLNRGGNQPQHF TGTGCCAGCAGTTTAAACAGGGGGGGGAATCAGCCCCAGCATTTT
NA TRBD1 TRBJ2-5 14 TRBV18 CANSPDRGHPTQYF TGTGCCAACTCGCCGGACAGGGGCCATCCGACCCAGTACTTC
many NA TRBJ1-1 15 TRBV9 CASSVVGTMNTEAFF TGTGCCAGCAGCGTAGTGGGGACAATGAACACTGAAGCTTTCTTT
many NA TRBJ2-2 16 TRBV6-5 CASSLGDLRRTGELFF TGTGCCAGCAGTTTAGGGGACCTTCGGCGCACCGGGGAGCTGTTTTTT
many NA TRBJ2-3 13 TRBV7-6 CASSLDYEDTQYF TGTGCCAGCAGCTTAGACTATGAGGATACGCAGTATTTT
many NA TRBJ2-6 19 TRBV11-2 CASSLELTGTLSGANVLTF TGTGCCAGCAGCTTAGAATTAACAGGGACCCTCTCTGGGGCCAACGTCCTGACTTTC
many NA TRBJ2-3 16 TRBV7-2 CASSSGKGGRTDTQYF TGTGCCAGCAGCTCGGGGAAGGGGGGAAGAACAGATACGCAGTATTTT
many TRBD1 TRBJ2-7 15 TRBV9 CASSVSGTGGHEQYF TGTGCCAGCAGCGTATCCGGGACAGGGGGCCACGAGCAGTACTTC
many NA TRBJ2-5 12 TRBV5-1 CASRGGGETQYF TGCGCCAGCAGAGGTGGGGGGGAGACCCAGTACTTC